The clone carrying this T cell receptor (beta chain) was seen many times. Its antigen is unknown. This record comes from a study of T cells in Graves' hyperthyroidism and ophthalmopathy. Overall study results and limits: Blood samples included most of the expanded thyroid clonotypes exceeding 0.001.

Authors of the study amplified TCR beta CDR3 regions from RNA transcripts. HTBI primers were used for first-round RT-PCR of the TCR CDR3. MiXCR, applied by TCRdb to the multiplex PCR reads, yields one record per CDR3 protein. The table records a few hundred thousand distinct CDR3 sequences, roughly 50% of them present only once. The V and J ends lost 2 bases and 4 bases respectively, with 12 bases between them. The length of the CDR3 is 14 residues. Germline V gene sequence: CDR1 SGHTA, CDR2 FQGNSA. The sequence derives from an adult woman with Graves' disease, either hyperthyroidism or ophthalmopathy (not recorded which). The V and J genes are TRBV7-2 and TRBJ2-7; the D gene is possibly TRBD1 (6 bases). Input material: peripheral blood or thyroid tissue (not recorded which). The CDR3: CASSLQGLGYEQYF. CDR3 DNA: TGTGCCAGCAGCTTACAGGGGTTGGGATACGAGCAGTACTTC.